A selection of T cell receptor beta chains follows, all from one sample in a study of graft-versus-host responses after intestinal transplantation. TCRdb's table, derived via immunoSEQ multiplex PCR, lists solely in-frame clones and lacks some. The sample includes roughly 8,600 clones, just under 95% of them seen just once. The starting material was PBMCs, obtained around 31 days after intestinal transplant. Receptors originate from a human patient who received an intestinal transplant, so some T cells may come from the graft donor. CDR3s include the opening cysteine and the closing phenylalanine or tryptophan. Each record gives: D gene, V gene, J gene, CDR3 protein. The D gene is left open where the match is weak.

d_call: TRBD1; v_call: TRBV27; j_call: TRBJ2-7; cdr3_aa: CASALLGQGTYEQYF
d_call: TRBD2; v_call: TRBV11-3; j_call: TRBJ2-3; cdr3_aa: CASSVGLALADTQYF
d_call: -; v_call: TRBV9; j_call: TRBJ1-1; cdr3_aa: CASSVDPSGMNTEAFF
d_call: TRBD2; v_call: TRBV6-6; j_call: TRBJ2-1; cdr3_aa: CASSPPGLAGGNEQFF
d_call: TRBD2; v_call: TRBV19; j_call: TRBJ2-7; cdr3_aa: CASKTSGAHYEQYF
d_call: -; v_call: TRBV5-4; j_call: TRBJ2-3; cdr3_aa: CASSLALSSTDTQYF
d_call: -; v_call: TRBV5-5; j_call: TRBJ1-1; cdr3_aa: CASSQRGGGNTEAFF
d_call: -; v_call: TRBV5-1; j_call: TRBJ1-1; cdr3_aa: CASSLAPYSLAFF
d_call: TRBD2; v_call: TRBV5-6; j_call: TRBJ2-1; cdr3_aa: CASSRGGGLYNEQFF
d_call: -; v_call: TRBV27; j_call: TRBJ1-6; cdr3_aa: CASSWGTHNSPLHF
d_call: TRBD1; v_call: TRBV19; j_call: -; cdr3_aa: CASSRQGVTYEQYF
d_call: -; v_call: TRBV7-6; j_call: TRBJ2-5; cdr3_aa: CASSLVDFQETQYF
d_call: -; v_call: TRBV5-4; j_call: TRBJ1-2; cdr3_aa: CASSLERGAVYGYTF
d_call: -; v_call: TRBV2; j_call: TRBJ2-7; cdr3_aa: CASTWTKLNYEQYF
d_call: -; v_call: TRBV29-1; j_call: TRBJ1-1; cdr3_aa: CSVEYWDTEAFF
d_call: -; v_call: TRBV4-1; j_call: TRBJ1-4; cdr3_aa: CASSQGSLTTNEKLFF
d_call: -; v_call: TRBV5-1; j_call: TRBJ2-7; cdr3_aa: CASSPWDTRDSYEQYF
d_call: -; v_call: TRBV14; j_call: TRBJ2-1; cdr3_aa: CASSHRDSTYNEQFF
d_call: -; v_call: TRBV16; j_call: TRBJ1-2; cdr3_aa: CASSQSHSPSYRGYGYTF
d_call: TRBD2; v_call: TRBV6-9; j_call: TRBJ2-1; cdr3_aa: CASSYGGGLYNEQFF
d_call: -; v_call: TRBV7-8; j_call: TRBJ1-5; cdr3_aa: CASSAHPDYSNQPQHF
d_call: -; v_call: TRBV6-1; j_call: TRBJ2-2; cdr3_aa: CASSERGGGEAGELFF
d_call: -; v_call: TRBV30; j_call: TRBJ2-7; cdr3_aa: CAWSVGRSSYEQYF
d_call: -; v_call: TRBV5-1; j_call: TRBJ2-1; cdr3_aa: CASSYRQFNEQFF
d_call: -; v_call: TRBV5-6; j_call: TRBJ1-4; cdr3_aa: CASSLRLFIGKLFF
d_call: -; v_call: TRBV6-5; j_call: TRBJ1-1; cdr3_aa: CASRTGMAGKAFF
d_call: TRBD1; v_call: TRBV5-1; j_call: TRBJ2-5; cdr3_aa: CASSLRRGRQETQYF
d_call: -; v_call: TRBV23-1; j_call: TRBJ1-5; cdr3_aa: CASSLGAGRDSNQPQHF
d_call: -; v_call: TRBV7-9; j_call: TRBJ2-7; cdr3_aa: CASSFAGGYEQYF
d_call: -; v_call: TRBV11-2; j_call: TRBJ2-1; cdr3_aa: CASSLAGWVYNEQFF
d_call: -; v_call: TRBV5-5; j_call: TRBJ1-6; cdr3_aa: CASSFQGNSPLHF
d_call: -; v_call: TRBV14; j_call: TRBJ2-7; cdr3_aa: CASSPGLLVYEQYF
d_call: -; v_call: TRBV27; j_call: TRBJ2-3; cdr3_aa: CASSSLQDSTDTQYF
d_call: -; v_call: TRBV19; j_call: TRBJ1-1; cdr3_aa: CASSIVRGGRDTEAFF
d_call: TRBD1; v_call: TRBV6-5; j_call: TRBJ1-4; cdr3_aa: CASSSQTGLNEKLFF
d_call: -; v_call: TRBV6-5; j_call: TRBJ2-5; cdr3_aa: CAARDSQETQYF
d_call: TRBD1; v_call: TRBV11-2; j_call: TRBJ1-6; cdr3_aa: CASSSGQGASPLHF
d_call: -; v_call: TRBV27; j_call: TRBJ1-5; cdr3_aa: CASSPRRADGPQHF
d_call: -; v_call: TRBV7-9; j_call: TRBJ1-6; cdr3_aa: CASRSRDSPLHF
d_call: -; v_call: TRBV20-1; j_call: TRBJ2-2; cdr3_aa: CSARVGGELFF
d_call: -; v_call: TRBV7-9; j_call: TRBJ2-1; cdr3_aa: CASSFPLDYEQFF